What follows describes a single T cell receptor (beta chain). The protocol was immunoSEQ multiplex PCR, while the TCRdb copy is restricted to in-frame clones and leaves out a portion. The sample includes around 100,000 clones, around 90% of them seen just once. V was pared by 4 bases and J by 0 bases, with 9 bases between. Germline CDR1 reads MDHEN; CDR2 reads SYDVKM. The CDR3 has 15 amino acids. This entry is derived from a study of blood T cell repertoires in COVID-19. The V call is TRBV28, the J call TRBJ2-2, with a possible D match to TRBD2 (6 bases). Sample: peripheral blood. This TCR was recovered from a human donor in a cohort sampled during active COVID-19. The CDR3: CASSSGGPNTGELFF. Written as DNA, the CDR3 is TGTGCCAGCAGTTCCGGGGGACCGAACACCGGGGAGCTGTTTTTT.